The table lists the clone carrying this TCR beta chain with many counts. Its antigen is still unknown. The read ends 3 residues early relative to the CDR3; the germline J gene fills the gap. Control and CVID samples contributed equal amounts of genomic DNA. Measured with immunoSEQ multiplex PCR; TCRdb has only the in-frame clones, and not every one. The sample holds over 30,000 clones, and no clone turns up only once. Most patients and controls had Caucasian heritage. This entry belongs to a study of T cell clonality in common variable immunodeficiency. Germline CDR1 SGHNT, CDR2 YYREEE (reference sequence). J lost 4 bases, V lost 0 bases, and 6 bases had no gene match. There are 16 residues in the CDR3. Study results and limitations: Authors noted CVID clonality's cause needs subpopulation repertoire sequencing.

Sequencing was done on a sample of peripheral blood mononuclear cells. The sequence came from a person aged 18 to 69 in good health. The chain combines TRBV5-4 with TRBJ2-5, with 10 bases matching TRBD1. The part of the CDR3 DNA that was read is TGTGCCAGCAGCTTGGGGCGACAGGGGGCGGGAGAGACC. This gives the protein CASSLGRQGAGET. From start to end, the CDR3 is CASSLGRQGAGETQYF.